Given below is one T cell receptor beta chain in context. This clonotype was detected ten times or more. Its cognate antigen has yet to be identified. No much larger clone exists at a distance of one base, and base qualities are not known. Taken from cysteine to phenylalanine, the CDR3 has 14 residues. Only CDR3 DNA remains: 42 bases, in frame from the first base. Clipping removes 6 bases from V and 7 bases from J, with 9 as the unmatched junction base count. The data stem from a study of blood T cells in healthy people across ages (dated by TCRdb to 2013 to 2016). Background on the whole study: In model experiments, template switching captured about one uniquely barcoded TCR beta cDNA molecule for every two T cells. Using deep sequencing normalized with unique cDNA molecular identifiers, the study measured how TCR beta repertoire diversity changes with age. The donors were split into four age groups: young (average 16 years), middle-aged (about 40), aged (over 55) and long-lived (approximately 80). To avoid experimental bias, donors of different ages were distributed randomly across sequencing lanes. Using the same blood draw, the study looked at two additional independent replicas of 1 million unique cDNA reads for two donors, one aged 18 to 30 and the other aged 80 or older.

The investigation overall reported the following: Bulk unsorted PBMC profiling prevented conclusive comparison of naive and antigen-experienced compartments. Because the CMV infection status of the donors was unknown, age-related changes in expanded clonotypes may potentially have been confounded. The percentage of naive T cells measured by flow cytometry correlated strongly with observed TCR beta diversity. Estimates of total diversity from one million sequenced T cells were regarded as lower bounds and underestimates. Compared with the aged group, the long-lived group had more naive CD4+ T cells, fewer expanded clones and increased TCR diversity, suggesting age selection. As age increased, observed TCR beta diversity per million T cells dropped in a roughly linear way, and a significant reduction was already evident by age 40.

The donors were roughly 40 Caucasian individuals from Russia, aged roughly 6 to 95 years, who were systemically healthy. Each donor gave 8 to 10 milliliters of peripheral blood, drawn into EDTA-treated Vacutainer tubes. PBMCs were isolated by Ficoll-Paque density-gradient centrifugation, with at least 7 million obtained per sample. Total RNA was extracted from PBMCs with Trizol reagent, with at least 6 micrograms obtained per sample. The percentages of naive CD45RAhigh/CD27high T cells were determined by flow cytometry on a PBMC aliquot from every donor. Receptors were amplified or captured by 5' RACE. Instrument used: Illumina HiSeq 2500. The second PCR ran for roughly 7 to 12 cycles and used a J-beta primer mix along with a sample-barcoded 5' primer. A unique molecular identifier was introduced onto each TCR beta cDNA molecule by a template-switch 5' adaptor carrying 12 random nucleotides. Each sample yielded at least 3 million CDR3-containing paired-end reads. First-strand cDNA was synthesized from all RNA with the Mint cDNA synthesis kit, primed by a TRBC-specific oligonucleotide. Following uracil-DNA glycosylase treatment, all cDNA underwent a first 18-cycle PCR with the universal primers M1SS and BC2_uni_R. The paper's data handling went like this. Normalization of each sample was performed by random selection of 1 million high-quality reads, each carrying a distinct molecular identifier. Reads with shared molecular identifiers were discarded instead of being binned into consensus sequences. CDR3 identification, clonotype clustering and error correction used MiTCR with a Q25 quality threshold and the strictest error-elimination algorithm. A nonparametric unseen species model using Euler transformation provided a lower-bound estimate of total TCR beta diversity. TCRdb passed the public sequencing reads through fastp at Q25 and MiXCR, retaining productive beta sequences. Duplicate CDR3 protein sequences are folded into a single record with the most common DNA and genes. Here the V and J calls rest on TCRdb's processing, not on the authors' analysis. In all, the sample holds 800,000 to 950,000 distinct CDR3 sequences, and roughly 34% of those were seen once. The ten largest clones represent 10% to 15% of the sample.

The receptor's source is a man between 18 and 35 years old in good health. The rearrangement combines TRBV12-3 or TRBV12-4 with TRBJ1-5, and 7 junctional nucleotides match TRBD1. The sample taken for sequencing was blood. The CDR3 is CASRSGTAYQPQHF. The sequenced DNA: TGTGCCAGCAGATCCGGGACAGCTTACCAGCCCCAGCATTTT.